Listed below are T cell receptor beta chains from one sample, sequenced in a study of blood T cell repertoires in COVID-19. Clones were read by immunoSEQ multiplex PCR, and TCRdb kept only the in-frame ones, dropping some. The sample includes a few hundred thousand clones, 70% to 90% seen only once; the top ten take under 8.5%. Material for sequencing was peripheral blood. The receptors originated from a woman aged 55-69 years with COVID-19, enrolled during active disease. Each CDR3 is given with its conserved first and last residue. A D gene is named only where the DNA matches it firmly. Clone size is shown for a subset of rows, as once, few, many or a class of expanded clone.

TRBV6-1	.	.	16	TRBJ1-5	TGTGCCAGCAGTGAAAGACACACGGTATTCAATCAGCCCCAGCATTTT	CASSERHTVFNQPQHF
TRBV24-1	.	.	13	TRBJ2-3	TGTGCCACCAAAAGCAGGGACACAGATACGCAGTATTTT	CATKSRDTDTQYF
TRBV6-1	.	.	16	TRBJ2-1	TGTGCCAGCAGTGAATTTGGGCAGCCCCGTTACAATGAGCAGTTCTTC	CASSEFGQPRYNEQFF
TRBV30	.	.	18	TRBJ1-5	TGTGCCTGGAGTGCGGATTGGGGTTTCAGGGGACGCAATCAGCCCCAGCATTTT	CAWSADWGFRGRNQPQHF
TRBV5-1	.	.	13	TRBJ1-1	TGCGCCAGCAGCTTGGCCGGGGTCACTGAAGCTTTCTTT	CASSLAGVTEAFF
TRBV5-5	TRBD1	.	14	TRBJ2-3	TGTGCCAGCAGCTTTCGGGACAGGGAGGTCCTGGGAAATTTT	CASSFRDREVLGNF
TRBV11-2	TRBD1	.	13	TRBJ2-7	TGTGCCAGCAGCCGGACAGGGGAGTACGAGCAGTACTTC	CASSRTGEYEQYF
TRBV19	.	.	13	TRBJ1-1	TGTGCCAGTCTTGGACGGGCGGGCACTGAAGCTTTCTTT	CASLGRAGTEAFF
TRBV6-4	.	.	17	TRBJ1-2	TGTGCCAGCAGTGACGGGGACACCCACCTGTCGGACTATGGCTACACCTTC	CASSDGDTHLSDYGYTF
TRBV9	TRBD2	many	17	TRBJ2-3	TGTGCCAGCAGCACCTGGACTAGCGGGCGAAGCACAGATACGCAGTATTTT	CASSTWTSGRSTDTQYF
TRBV6-2/TRBV6-3	TRBD2	.	15	TRBJ2-4	TGTGCCAGCAGTTGGACTAGCGGGGGGCGCGGCATTCAGTACTTC	CASSWTSGGRGIQYF
TRBV19	.	.	16	TRBJ2-3	TGTGCCAGTACCCCCCAAAGGGGCAGGGGTACGGATACGCAGTATTTT	CASTPQRGRGTDTQYF
TRBV7-2	.	.	13	TRBJ1-2	TGTGCCAGCAGCGCCGCAGCTAACTATGGCTACACCTTC	CASSAAANYGYTF
TRBV5-5	TRBD1	.	15	TRBJ1-3	TGTGCCAGCAGCACTCTACAGGGGGCTGGAAACACCATATATTTT	CASSTLQGAGNTIYF